The text below deals with one T cell receptor (beta chain). V lost 1 base, J lost 3 bases, and 3 bases stayed unmatched. The CDR3 covers 15 residues. Looked up from germline, CDR1 is MGHRA and CDR2 is YSYEKL. This entry is derived from a study of OX40 agonist ivuxolimab in advanced cancers. The method was immunoSEQ multiplex PCR; TCRdb's version includes in-frame clones alone and lacks a portion of them. In the table there are over 70,000 clones, under 95% of which are singletons. This TCR derives from an adult with an advanced solid tumor such as melanoma, head and neck, liver or kidney cancer. This chain connects TRBV4-1 to TRBJ2-7; TRBD1 agrees at 10 bases. Sequencing was performed on CD4+ or CD8+ T cells sorted from blood, taken in a trial of the OX40 agonist ivuxolimab. The DNA for the CDR3 is TGCGCCAGCAGCCAAGGGGACAGGGGACTCTACGAGCAGTACTTC. Encoded protein: CASSQGDRGLYEQYF.